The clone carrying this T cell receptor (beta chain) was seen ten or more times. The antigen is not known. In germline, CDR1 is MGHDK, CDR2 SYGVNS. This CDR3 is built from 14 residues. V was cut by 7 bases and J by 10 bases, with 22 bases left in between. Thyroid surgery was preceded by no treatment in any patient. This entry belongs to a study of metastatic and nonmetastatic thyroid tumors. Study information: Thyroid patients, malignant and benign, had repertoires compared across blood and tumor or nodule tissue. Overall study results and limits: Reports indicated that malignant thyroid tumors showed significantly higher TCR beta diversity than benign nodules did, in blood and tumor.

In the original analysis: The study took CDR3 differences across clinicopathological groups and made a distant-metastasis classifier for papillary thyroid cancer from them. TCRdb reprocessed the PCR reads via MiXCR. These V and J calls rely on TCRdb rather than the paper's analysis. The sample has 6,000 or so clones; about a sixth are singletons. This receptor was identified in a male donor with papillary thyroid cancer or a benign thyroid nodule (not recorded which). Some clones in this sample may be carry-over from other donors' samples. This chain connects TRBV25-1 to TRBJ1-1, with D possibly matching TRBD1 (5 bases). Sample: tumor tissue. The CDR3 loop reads CASTKPGPGATAFF. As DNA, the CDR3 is TGTGCCAGCACCAAACCGGGACCCGGGGCGACAGCTTTCTTT.